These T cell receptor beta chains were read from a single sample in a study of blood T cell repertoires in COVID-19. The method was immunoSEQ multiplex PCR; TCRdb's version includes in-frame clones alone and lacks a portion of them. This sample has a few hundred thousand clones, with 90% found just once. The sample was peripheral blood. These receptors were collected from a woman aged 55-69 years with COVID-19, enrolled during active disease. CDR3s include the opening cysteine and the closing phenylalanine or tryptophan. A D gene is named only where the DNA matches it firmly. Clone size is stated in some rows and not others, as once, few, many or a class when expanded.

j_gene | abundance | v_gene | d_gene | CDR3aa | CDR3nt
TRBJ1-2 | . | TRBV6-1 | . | CASSEGSPSGNYGYTF | TGTGCCAGCAGTGAAGGATCCCCGTCGGGGAACTATGGCTACACCTTC
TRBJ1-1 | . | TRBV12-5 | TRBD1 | CASGLSPGQGLLNTEAFF | TGTGCTAGTGGTTTGTCCCCGGGACAGGGGCTTCTGAACACTGAAGCTTTCTTT
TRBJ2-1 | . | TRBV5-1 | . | CASTDTMQISSYNEQFF | TGCGCCAGCACAGATACAATGCAGATCAGCTCCTACAATGAGCAGTTCTTC
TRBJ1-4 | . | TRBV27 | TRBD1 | CASRYRGAANEKLFF | TGTGCCAGCAGATACAGGGGTGCGGCTAATGAAAAACTGTTTTTT
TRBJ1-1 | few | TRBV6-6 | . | CASSDRLLDVLTVKNTEAFF | TGTGCCAGCAGCGACAGGCTCCTTGACGTTCTAACGGTAAAGAACACTGAAGCTTTCTTT
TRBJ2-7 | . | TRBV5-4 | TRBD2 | CASSSYALAGGREQYF | TGTGCCAGCAGCTCATATGCCCTAGCGGGGGGGCGCGAGCAGTACTTC
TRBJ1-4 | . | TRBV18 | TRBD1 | CASSPRTGREKLFF | TGTGCCAGCTCACCCCGGACAGGCAGGGAAAAACTGTTTTTT
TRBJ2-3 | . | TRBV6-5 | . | CASSPAYSTDTQYF | TGTGCCAGCAGCCCCGCGTATAGCACAGATACGCAGTATTTT
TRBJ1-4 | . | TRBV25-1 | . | CASSVSRGNEKLFF | TGTGCCAGCAGTGTGTCCCGAGGGAACGAAAAACTGTTTTTT
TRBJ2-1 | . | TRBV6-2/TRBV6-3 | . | CASSYSRSYNEQFF | TGTGCCAGCAGTTACTCGAGGTCTTACAATGAGCAGTTCTTC
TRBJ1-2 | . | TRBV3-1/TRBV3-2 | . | CASSPGEGYGYTF | TGTGCCAGCAGCCCAGGGGAAGGGTATGGCTACACCTTC
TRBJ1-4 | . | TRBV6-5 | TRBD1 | CASSYRGRDEKLFF | TGTGCCAGCAGTTACAGGGGGCGGGATGAAAAACTGTTTTTT
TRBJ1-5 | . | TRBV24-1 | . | CATLPTHRDKDQPQHF | TGTGCCACCCTCCCTACACACCGGGACAAAGATCAGCCCCAGCATTTT
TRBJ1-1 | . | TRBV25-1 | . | CASLGQTRNTEAFF | TGTGCCAGCCTTGGACAGACCCGGAACACTGAAGCTTTCTTT
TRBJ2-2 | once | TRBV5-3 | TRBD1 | CARTKLRGRRTGELFF | TGTGCCAGAACGAAGCTCAGGGGGCGAAGGACCGGGGAGCTGTTTTTT
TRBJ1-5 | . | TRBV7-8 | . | CASSLERLQPQHF | TGTGCCAGCAGCTTAGAGAGGCTTCAGCCCCAGCATTTT
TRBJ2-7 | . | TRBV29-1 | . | CSVEVPGGSYEQYF | TGCAGCGTTGAGGTCCCCGGGGGATCCTACGAGCAGTACTTC
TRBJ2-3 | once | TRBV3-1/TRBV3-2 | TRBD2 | CASSQDFQRGGRATDTQYF | TGTGCCAGCAGCCAAGATTTTCAGCGGGGGGGCCGGGCCACAGATACGCAGTATTTT
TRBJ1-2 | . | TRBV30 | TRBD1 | CAWSVDRGYGYTF | TGTGCCTGGAGTGTAGACAGGGGCTATGGCTACACCTTC
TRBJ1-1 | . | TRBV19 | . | CASSPSEDKNTEAFF | TGTGCCAGTAGTCCCTCCGAAGACAAGAACACTGAAGCTTTCTTT
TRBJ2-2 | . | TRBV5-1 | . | CASSGQTNTGELFF | TGCGCCAGCTCCGGACAGACGAACACCGGGGAGCTGTTTTTT
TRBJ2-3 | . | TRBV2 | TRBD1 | CASSESRPGGVDTQYF | TGTGCCAGCAGTGAGTCTCGGCCAGGGGGTGTTGATACGCAGTATTTT
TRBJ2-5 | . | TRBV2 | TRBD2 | CASKFERGTIETQYF | TGTGCCAGCAAATTCGAGCGGGGGACAATAGAGACCCAGTACTTC
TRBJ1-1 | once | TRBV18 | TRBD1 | CASSGGERQGPEAFF | TGTGCCAGCTCTGGGGGTGAAAGACAGGGTCCTGAAGCTTTCTTT
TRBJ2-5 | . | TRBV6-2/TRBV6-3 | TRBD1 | CASSPHRGWETQYF | TGTGCCAGCAGCCCGCACAGGGGTTGGGAGACCCAGTACTTC
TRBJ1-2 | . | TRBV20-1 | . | CSAQRGSGYTF | TGCAGTGCCCAGCGGGGGTCTGGCTACACCTTC
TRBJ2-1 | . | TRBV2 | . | CASSEWREPPNNEQFF | TGTGCCAGCAGTGAATGGAGGGAACCCCCCAACAATGAGCAGTTCTTC
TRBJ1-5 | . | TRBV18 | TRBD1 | CASSPATGYSNQPQHF | TGTGCCAGCTCACCAGCGACAGGGTATAGCAATCAGCCCCAGCATTTT
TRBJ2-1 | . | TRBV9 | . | CASSASSGRRYNEQFF | TGTGCCAGCAGCGCGTCTTCAGGGAGGCGGTACAATGAGCAGTTCTTC
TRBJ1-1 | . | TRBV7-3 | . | CASSPSRVGRNTEAFF | TGTGCCAGCAGCCCTTCTCGAGTGGGGAGGAACACTGAAGCTTTCTTT
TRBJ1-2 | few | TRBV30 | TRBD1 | CASQGNYGYTF | TGTGCCTCACAGGGGAACTATGGCTACACCTTC
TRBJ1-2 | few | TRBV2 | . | CASRQGSYGYTF | TGTGCCAGCAGGCAGGGTTCCTATGGCTACACCTTC
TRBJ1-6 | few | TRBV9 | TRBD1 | CASSERDRGASPLHF | TGTGCCAGCAGCGAAAGGGACAGGGGAGCTTCACCCCTCCACTTT
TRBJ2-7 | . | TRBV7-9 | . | CASSLNGVGYEQYF | TGTGCCAGCAGCTTAAACGGGGTAGGCTACGAGCAGTACTTC
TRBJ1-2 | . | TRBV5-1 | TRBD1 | CASSSGTVYGYTF | TGCGCCAGCAGCTCCGGGACAGTTTATGGCTACACCTTC
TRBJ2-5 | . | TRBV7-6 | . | CASSLGLKTGYETQYF | TGTGCCAGCAGCTTAGGCCTAAAAACAGGGTACGAGACCCAGTACTTC
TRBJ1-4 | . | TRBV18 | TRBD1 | CASSRTGGYEKLFF | TGTGCCAGCTCGCGGACAGGGGGGTATGAAAAACTGTTTTTT
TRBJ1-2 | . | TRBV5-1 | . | CASSLGQVDYGYTF | TGCGCCAGCAGCTTGGGACAGGTGGACTATGGCTACACCTTC
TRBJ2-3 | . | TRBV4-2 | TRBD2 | CASSQDPRGGGRSDTQYF | TGTGCCAGCAGCCAAGATCCACGTGGGGGGGGAAGATCAGATACGCAGTATTTT
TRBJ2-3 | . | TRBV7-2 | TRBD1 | CASSPGTGGWDTQYF | TGTGCCAGCAGCCCCGGGACAGGGGGCTGGGATACGCAGTATTTT
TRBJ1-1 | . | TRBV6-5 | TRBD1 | CASRRGQWVSAEAFF | TGTGCCAGCAGACGGGGACAGTGGGTCTCGGCTGAAGCTTTCTTT
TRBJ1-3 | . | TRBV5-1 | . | CASSPGPQRGNTIYF | TGCGCCAGCAGCCCTGGGCCCCAACGAGGAAACACCATATATTTT
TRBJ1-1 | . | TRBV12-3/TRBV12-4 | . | CASSLIGLTEAFF | TGTGCCAGCAGTTTAATTGGCCTTACTGAAGCTTTCTTT
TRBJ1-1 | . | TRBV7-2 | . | CASTERAASPEAFF | TGTGCCAGCACCGAGAGGGCGGCCAGCCCTGAAGCTTTCTTT
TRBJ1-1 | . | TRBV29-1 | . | CSVRRLNTEAFF | TGCAGCGTTCGGAGGCTTAACACTGAAGCTTTCTTT
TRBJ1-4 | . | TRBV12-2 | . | CASRLEVRVESSEKLFF | TGTGCAAGTCGCTTAGAAGTTCGGGTAGAGTCAAGTGAAAAACTGTTTTTT
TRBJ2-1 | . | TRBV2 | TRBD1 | CASSEAPLGQGYNEQFF | TGTGCCAGCAGTGAAGCGCCGTTGGGACAGGGGTACAATGAGCAGTTCTTC
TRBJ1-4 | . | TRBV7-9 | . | CASSLRQVGEKLFF | TGTGCCAGCAGCTTAAGACAAGTAGGAGAAAAACTGTTTTTT
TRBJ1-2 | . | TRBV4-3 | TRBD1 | CASSYQGAGGYTF | TGCGCCAGCAGCTATCAGGGGGCGGGGGGCTACACCTTC
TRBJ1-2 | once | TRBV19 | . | CASTQAEGPNYGYTF | TGTGCCAGTACCCAAGCGGAAGGGCCTAACTATGGCTACACCTTC
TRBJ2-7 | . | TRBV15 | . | CATSRVIGREQYF | TGTGCCACCAGCAGAGTTATTGGGAGAGAGCAGTACTTC
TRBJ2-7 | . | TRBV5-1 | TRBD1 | CASSGQYGTGYEQYF | TGCGCCAGCAGTGGGCAGTATGGGACAGGGTACGAGCAGTACTTC
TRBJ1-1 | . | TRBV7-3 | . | CASSPRKDRNTEAFF | TGTGCCAGCAGCCCCCGAAAAGACAGGAACACTGAAGCTTTCTTT
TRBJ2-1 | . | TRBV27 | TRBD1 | CASSFPGQGAIEQFF | TGTGCCAGCAGTTTCCCGGGACAGGGGGCCATTGAGCAGTTCTTC
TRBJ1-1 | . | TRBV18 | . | CASSTNRDTEAFF | TGTGCCAGCTCAACGAACAGGGACACTGAAGCTTTCTTT